The 24 T cell receptor beta chains in this list originate from one sample, sequenced in a study of tumour-infiltrating T cells in Burkitt lymphoma (dated by TCRdb to the early 2020s). Receptor amplification or capture employed the immunoSEQ multiplex PCR assay. Sourced from immuneACCESS, this table was stored by TCRdb with only in-frame sequences that have V and J called. A share of the clones is absent; for the studies checked, an unresolved V gene accounts for under half, and the remainder has no known explanation. The sample table lists 45,000 to 60,000 clones, less than 35% of them with a count of one. The top ten hold 2.9% of the sample. Sequenced sample: tumor tissue. These receptors all come from a human donor with Burkitt lymphoma.

The gene calls are TRBV5-4 and TRBJ2-7, with TRBD1 as a possible D gene (6 bases). The CDR3 sequence is 14 residues long. Trimming stripped 4 bases from V and 1 base from J, with 12 bases between. Germline V lookup: CDR1 SGHNT, CDR2 YYREEE (reference sequence). The CDR3 region has the DNA TGTGCCAGCAGCCCTGGACAGCATTCCTACGAGCAGTACTTC. Translation gives CASSPGQHSYEQYF. The full variable domain, with the rest looked up from reference TRBV5-4 and TRBJ2-7, is ETGVTQSPTHLIKTRGQQVTLRCSSQSGHNTVSWYQQALGQGPQFIFQYYREEENGRGNFPPRFSGLQFPNYSSELNVNALELDDSALYLCASSPGQHSYEQYFGPGTRLTVT.

Comment on this clone: Additional DNA sequences in this sample encode the identical CDR3. V is TRBV7-9 and J is TRBJ1-6; the match to TRBD1 covers 7 bases. The CDR3 covers 14 residues. Per germline, CDR1 SEHNR and CDR2 FQNEAQ (reference sequence). The junction had 5 bases not matched to a gene; V was cut back by 5 bases and J by 7 bases. As DNA, the CDR3 is TGTGCCAGCAGCCCGGGACAGTCAAATTCACCCCTCCACTTT. It specifies CASSPGQSNSPLHF.

This clone has just a few counts. The genes are TRBV7-2 and TRBJ1-1; D is undetermined. CDR1 and CDR2 from the germline V gene are SGHTA and FQGNSA. Trimming pared 2 bases from V and 7 bases from J, leaving 11 bases between. The CDR3 extends over 13 amino acids. The CDR3 sequence is CASSLPPQVEAFF. The CDR3, as DNA: TGTGCCAGCAGCTTACCACCTCAGGTTGAAGCTTTCTTT.

This clone has only a few counts. The chain employs TRBV9 and TRBJ1-1; D may be TRBD1 (5 bases). With 0 bases removed from V and 1 base from J, the gap between germline ends came to 13 bases. The CDR3 runs to 16 residues. Germline CDR1 reads SGDLS; CDR2 reads YYNGEE. This CDR3 is CASSVGVWGENTEAFF. CDR3 bases: TGTGCCAGCAGCGTAGGGGTTTGGGGGGAGAACACTGAAGCTTTCTTT. The full variable domain, completed using reference TRBV9 and TRBJ1-1, is DSGVTQTPKHLITATGQRVTLRCSPRSGDLSVYWYQQSLDQGLQFLIQYYNGEERAKGNILERFSAQQFPDLHSELNLSSLELGDSALYFCASSVGVWGENTEAFFGQGTRLTVV.

This clone was seen more than once but under ten times. The rearrangement links TRBV7-9 to TRBJ1-2; 11 bases match TRBD1. CDR1 and CDR2 (germline): SEHNR, FQNEAQ (reference sequence). The CDR3 has 16 residues. Trimming at V came to 5 bases and at J to 1 base, leaving 6 bases not matched to a gene. For the CDR3, the DNA is TGTGCCAGCAGCCGTGCCGGGACAGGGGGTAACTATGGCTACACCTTC. Translation: CASSRAGTGGNYGYTF.

Here the CDR3 reads CASSPGGNPYEQYF. As DNA, the CDR3 is TGTGCCAGCAGCCCCGGGGGCAACCCCTACGAGCAGTACTTC. The genes are TRBV5-4 and TRBJ2-7; D is tentatively TRBD1 or TRBD2 (6 bases each). Per germline, CDR1 SGHNT and CDR2 YYREEE (reference sequence). Between the trimmed V and J ends, which lost 4 bases and 2 bases, there was a span of 13 bases. The CDR3 covers 14 residues. The full variable domain, its missing parts supplied by reference TRBV5-4 and TRBJ2-7, is ETGVTQSPTHLIKTRGQQVTLRCSSQSGHNTVSWYQQALGQGPQFIFQYYREEENGRGNFPPRFSGLQFPNYSSELNVNALELDDSALYLCASSPGGNPYEQYFGPGTRLTVT.

This clone was detected a few times. This chain connects TRBV30 to TRBJ1-5, with 7 bases matching TRBD1. The trim removed 4 bases at V and 5 bases at J, leaving 11 bases unmatched. The CDR3 is made up of 15 amino acids. In germline, CDR1 is GTSNPN, CDR2 SVGIG (reference sequence). The CDR3: CAWNRGQPADQPQHF. The CDR3 region has the DNA TGTGCCTGGAACCGGGGACAGCCGGCAGATCAGCCCCAGCATTTT.

The CDR3: CASRRLAGGEQYF. For the CDR3, the DNA is TGTGCCAGCAGGAGGCTGGCAGGGGGCGAGCAGTACTTC. This chain connects TRBV28 to TRBJ2-7; 7 positions match TRBD1. Germline CDR1 is MDHEN and CDR2 is SYDVKM. The junction had 8 bases not matched to a gene; V was cut back by 6 bases and J by 6 bases. The CDR3 loop spans 13 amino acids. The full variable domain, its missing parts supplied by reference TRBV28 and TRBJ2-7, is DVKVTQSSRYLVKRTGEKVFLECVQDMDHENMFWYRQDPGLGLRLIYFSYDVKMKEKGDIPEGYSVSREKKERFSLILESASTNQTSMYLCASRRLAGGEQYFGPGTRLTVT.

This clone was picked up a small number of times. The chain links TRBV29-1 to TRBJ1-5; 10 nucleotides agree with TRBD1. In germline, CDR1 is SQVTM, CDR2 ANQGSEA. The CDR3 totals 15 residues. With 5 bases clipped from V and 3 bases from J, the junction kept 7 bases outside the gene matches. CDR3 sequence (DNA): TGCAGCGTTCAAGCCGGGACAGGGGCCAATCAGCCCCAGCATTTT. As protein: CSVQAGTGANQPQHF.

This clone was picked up a small number of times. The CDR3 coding sequence is TGCGCCAGCAGCCGATGGCAGGGAGAGACCCAGTACTTC. It encodes CASSRWQGETQYF. This chain links TRBV4-1 with TRBJ2-5; TRBD1 is a possible D gene (5 bases). This CDR3 is 13 amino acids long. Trimming removed 4 bases from V and 4 bases from J, with 10 bases in between. Germline loops: CDR1 MGHRA, CDR2 YSYEKL.

At least ten counts were recorded for this clone. V and J are TRBV5-1 and TRBJ2-3; D is tentatively TRBD1 or TRBD2 (5 bases each). Trimming took off 4 bases at V and 6 bases at J, with 12 bases between the two ends. Germline CDR1 and CDR2: SGHRS and YFSETQ. The CDR3 extends over 13 amino acids. In nucleotides, the CDR3 is TGCGCCAGCAGCCATAACTGGGGGGATACGCAGTATTTT. Its protein product is CASSHNWGDTQYF.

This clone appeared a few times. The chain links TRBV30 to TRBJ1-5; tentatively, D is TRBD1 (5 bases). The CDR3 has 13 amino acids. Trimming shortened V by 4 bases and J by 7 bases, and 14 bases separated the two germline ends. Germline V gives CDR1 GTSNPN, CDR2 SVGIG (reference sequence). As DNA, the CDR3 is TGTGCCTGGACCGCCCGGAGGGACCAGCCCCAGCATTTT. Translated: CAWTARRDQPQHF.

The chain employs TRBV4-2 and TRBJ2-3; no firm D call. The CDR3 has 19 amino acids. Germline CDR1 and CDR2: LGHNA and YNFKEQ. The V end was cut by 2 bases, the J end by 4 bases, with 25 bases between. The CDR3 bases are TGTGCCAGCAGCCAATACACGAATGAGCAGTTTGCCCAGGCAGATACGCAGTATTTT. Its protein product is CASSQYTNEQFAQADTQYF.

The sample holds a few counts of this clone. The genes are TRBV4-1 and TRBJ1-1, with D perhaps TRBD1 (5 bases). V lost 10 bases to trimming and J lost 0 bases, with 15 bases between them. Looked up from germline, CDR1 is MGHRA and CDR2 is YSYEKL. The length of the CDR3 is 14 residues. CDR3 nucleotides: TGCGCCACCAGGATCAGGGACCTGAACACTGAAGCTTTCTTT. Protein: CATRIRDLNTEAFF.

This clone showed up just a few times. V usage is TRBV5-1 and J usage is TRBJ2-7; D not certain. The CDR3 spans 12 residues. V gave up 4 bases and J gave up 11 bases, with 16 bases separating them. Germline V lookup: CDR1 SGHRS, CDR2 YFSETQ. This chain's CDR3 is CASSPGGSREYF. The CDR3 DNA follows: TGCGCCAGCAGCCCCGGTGGCAGCCGAGAGTACTTC. The variable domain in full, with the rest retrieved from reference TRBV5-1 and TRBJ2-7, is KAGVTQTPRYLIKTRGQQVTLSCSPISGHRSVSWYQQTPGQGLQFLFEYFSETQRNKGNFPGRFSGRQFSNSRSEMNVSTLELGDSALYLCASSPGGSREYFGPGTRLTVT.

The chain links TRBV7-7 to TRBJ2-5; no clear D. V lost 2 bases to trimming and J lost 13 bases, with 17 bases between them. The CDR3 is made up of 13 amino acids. The germline CDR1 and CDR2 sequences are SSHAT and FNYEAQ (reference sequence). CDR3 sequence reads: CASSLIWKGPRYF. The CDR3 nucleotides read TGTGCCAGCAGCTTAATATGGAAAGGTCCTCGGTACTTC.

The chain uses TRBV27 and TRBJ2-2; D unclear. The V end was cut by 2 bases, the J end by 5 bases, with 6 bases between. The CDR3 covers 13 residues. Looked up from germline, CDR1 is MNHEY and CDR2 is SMNVEV (reference sequence). The CDR3 loop reads CASSLTRTGELFF. CDR3 coding DNA: TGTGCCAGCAGTTTAACGCGAACCGGGGAGCTGTTTTTT.

The rearrangement uses TRBV5-4 and TRBJ1-5; D gene ambiguous. Trimming cost V 4 bases and J 0 bases, with 11 bases left between them. From germline, CDR1 is SGHNT and CDR2 YYREEE (reference sequence). CDR3 length equals 15 residues. CDR3 DNA: TGTGCCAGCAGCCAAGATTGGGGTAGCAATCAGCCCCAGCATTTT. It translates to CASSQDWGSNQPQHF. The full variable domain, its missing parts supplied by reference TRBV5-4 and TRBJ1-5, is ETGVTQSPTHLIKTRGQQVTLRCSSQSGHNTVSWYQQALGQGPQFIFQYYREEENGRGNFPPRFSGLQFPNYSSELNVNALELDDSALYLCASSQDWGSNQPQHFGDGTRLSIL.

V gene TRBV29-1 combines with J gene TRBJ2-5, with D tentatively TRBD1 (6 bases). V was trimmed by 7 bases and J by 4 bases, leaving 13 bases between them. The CDR3 is 12 residues long. The germline V gene encodes CDR1 SQVTM and CDR2 ANQGSEA. CDR3 nucleotides: TGCAGCGCTTCCCGGGACACAGAGACCCAGTACTTC. It encodes CSASRDTETQYF.

Comments on this clone: The junction departs from the called germline gene at one end, perhaps through a read error. The V gene is TRBV10-3, the J gene TRBJ1-4; 8 bases agree with TRBD1. The CDR3 has 16 residues. Germline V gene lookup returns CDR1 ENHRY and CDR2 SYGVKD. CDR3: CAISDPGTGTNEKLFF. The CDR3 DNA is TGTGCCATCAGTGACCCTGGGACAGGAACTAATGAAAAATTGTTTTTT.

The chain has TRBV14 and TRBJ2-5; the D gene is possibly TRBD2 (5 bases). Germline V gives CDR1 SGHDN, CDR2 FVKESK. The CDR3 loop spans 16 amino acids. V was cut by 1 base and J by 3 bases, with 15 bases left in between. The CDR3 here is CASSQVVGLPKETQYF. CDR3 sequence (DNA): TGTGCCAGCAGCCAAGTTGTTGGACTCCCGAAAGAGACCCAGTACTTC.

This clone occurred a few times. This chain connects TRBV5-4 to TRBJ2-6; possibly TRBD2 for D (5 bases). There are 18 residues in the CDR3. Germline V gives CDR1 SGHNT, CDR2 YYREEE (reference sequence). Trimming removed 4 bases at V and 2 bases at J, with 19 bases between. As DNA, the CDR3 is TGTGCCAGCAGCCACGGACGAGGAGGTATCGCTGGGGCCAACGTCCTGACTTTC. The encoded protein is CASSHGRGGIAGANVLTF.

This sequence joins TRBV18 and TRBJ2-3; D is possibly TRBD1 or TRBD2 (5 bases each). Trimming took off 3 bases at V and 1 base at J, with 14 bases between the two ends. CDR1 and CDR2 (germline): KGHSH, LQKENI. The CDR3 is 16 residues long. The CDR3 reads CASSPQRLGGTDTQYF. The CDR3 DNA reads as TGTGCCAGCTCACCTCAGCGGTTGGGGGGCACAGATACGCAGTATTTT.

The chain employs TRBV28 and TRBJ1-1, with no clear D. The CDR3 consists of 12 residues. Germline CDR1 is MDHEN and CDR2 is SYDVKM. V shed 7 bases and J shed 4 bases, with 10 bases lying between them. The DNA for the CDR3 is TGTGCCAGCATTGGTGGGAGCACTGAAGCTTTCTTT. It encodes CASIGGSTEAFF. The full variable domain, in which reference TRBV28 and TRBJ1-1 provide the parts outside the CDR3, is DVKVTQSSRYLVKRTGEKVFLECVQDMDHENMFWYRQDPGLGLRLIYFSYDVKMKEKGDIPEGYSVSREKKERFSLILESASTNQTSMYLCASIGGSTEAFFGQGTRLTVV.